This T cell receptor beta chain was sequenced in a study of T cells after posttransplantation cyclophosphamide. Busulfan-fludarabine conditioning, marrow transplant, and cyclophosphamide on days +3 and +4 were administered. Method: immunoSEQ multiplex PCR; TCRdb's copy keeps in-frame clones and lacks some. The profile covers around 7,000 clones, none occurring a single time. Trimming left V 3 bases short and J 1 base short, with 9 bases between. Germline CDR1 is SGHAT and CDR2 is FQNNGV. The CDR3 runs to 14 residues. Study-wide results and limits: After PTCy, TRB diversity resembled that of CNI/methotrexate controls.

Within the sample, this clone is medium-sized (0.01 to 0.1%). Its target is not known. This chain links TRBV11-2 with TRBJ1-1; D gene unclear. The receptor comes from a male patient aged 30 to 39 who received an allogeneic stem cell transplant from an unrelated donor, was CMV-positive, and had acute and chronic GVHD. Certain T cells may be donor cells from the graft. The sample here was PBMCs, taken after an allogeneic stem cell transplant with post-transplant cyclophosphamide. CDR3 nucleotide sequence: TGTGCCAGCAGCTTGGGCCCGGAGAACACTGAAGCTTTCTTT. This translates into CASSLGPENTEAFF. Full variable domain (missing parts from reference TRBV11-2 and TRBJ1-1): EAGVAQSPRYKIIEKRQSVAFWCNPISGHATLYWYQQILGQGPKLLIQFQNNGVVDDSQLPKDRFSAERLKGVDSTLKIQPAKLEDSAVYLCASSLGPENTEAFFGQGTRLTVV.